The T cell receptor (beta chain) described here comes from a study of OX40 agonist ivuxolimab in advanced cancers. About the study as a whole: Ivuxolimab, which targeted the costimulatory receptor OX40 (CD134), was an agonistic, fully human IgG2 monoclonal antibody. Intravenous ivuxolimab was administered to patients every 2 weeks at six dose levels: 0.01, 0.1, 0.3, 1.5, 3 and 10 mg/kg. Of the approximately 50 patients in dose escalation, about 20 had hepatocellular carcinoma, about 15 had melanoma, 9 had renal cell carcinoma and 9 had head and neck cancer. A male proportion of nearly 85% and a mean age of about 60 years, ranging from about 20 to 79, were recorded for the dose-escalation cohort. Prior anti-PD-1, anti-PD-L1 or anti-CTLA-4 therapy was permitted, and 40% to 50% of dose-escalation patients had received checkpoint inhibitors. Partial responses occurred in three dose-escalation patients: two with cutaneous melanoma and one with hepatocellular carcinoma. Peripheral TCRbeta sequencing aimed to test whether ivuxolimab altered TCR sequence diversity and caused clonal T-cell expansion. The paper reports the monotherapy dose-escalation portion (N of about 50 patients) of the phase I ivuxolimab trial.

The research as a whole found: In partial responders in the 0.1-3.0 mg/kg groups, normalized peripheral clonal expansion was found to be among the lowest, especially among CD8+ T cells. After ivuxolimab, more expanded clones were found on average in CD8+ T cells than in CD4+ T cells. Antigen specificity was not determined for the clonally expanded peripheral T cells. Clonal expansion of both CD4+ and CD8+ blood T cells was observed from baseline to week 6 at doses 0.1 to 3.0 mg/kg. Low levels of normalized T-cell clonal expansion were also seen in some nonresponding patients.

CDR3 length: 16 amino acids, cysteine to phenylalanine. Of the read, only the CDR3 DNA is kept; its 48 bases are in frame from base 1. After removal of 2 bases from V and 2 bases from J, the junction retains 8 bases not matched to a gene. Looking up the germline V gene yields CDR1 SGHTA and CDR2 FQGNSA. Patients with autoimmune disease history or receiving systemic immunosuppression were excluded from the trial. In every dose cohort, peripheral blood was drawn for TCR sequencing at baseline, cycle 4 day 1, and cycle 7 day 1. The samples were drawn from a first-in-human, open-label, multicenter phase I dose-escalation trial of ivuxolimab. The trial enrolled adults with locally advanced or metastatic head and neck squamous cell, hepatocellular, melanoma or renal cell carcinoma. Before TCR sequencing, CD4+ T cells and CD8+ T cells from peripheral blood were sorted into separate populations. Genomic DNA was isolated from the sorted cells so that the TCRbeta CDR3 region could be sequenced. The immunoSEQ Assay was used to sequence the TCRbeta CDR3 regions. TCRdb retrieved this table from immuneACCESS and kept in-frame rearrangements only. Not all clones are present; in checked studies, unresolved V genes account for under half, and no reason is known for the remainder. Counted in this sample were roughly 65,000 clones; 80% to 85% of them appeared once. The biggest ten clones account for 11% of the sample.

To note about this clone: Its binding antigen is unknown. Base qualities are not recorded, but no much larger clone differs from it by a single base.

The sequence joins TRBV7-2 to TRBJ1-2; 7 junctional bases match TRBD1. Sequencing used CD4+ or CD8+ T cells sorted from blood, obtained in a trial of the OX40 agonist ivuxolimab. The sequence derives from an adult with an advanced solid tumor such as melanoma, head and neck, liver or kidney cancer. The DNA reads TGTGCCAGCAGCTTACAGACAGGGTCGGACAACTATGGCTACACCTTC. Its amino acids are CASSLQTGSDNYGYTF.